This T cell receptor (beta chain) was recovered during a study of Graves' ophthalmopathy and Graves' hyperthyroidism. Pregnant or lactating patients and those with other autoimmune diseases or uncontrolled infections were excluded. Someone took the PBMCs out of more than 9 ml of fresh peripheral blood. In its sample, this clonotype was seen many times. Amplification targeted the TCR beta CDR3 regions, with RNA transcripts as the source material. First-round RT-PCR employed HTBI primers, with a second-round multiplex PCR after it. Using its own MiXCR run on the multiplex PCR reads, TCRdb lists one record per CDR3 protein. The sample carries around 340,000 distinct CDR3 sequences, roughly 16% recorded once. The CDR3 spans 13 residues. Trimming cost V 0 bases and J 5 bases, with 7 bases left between them. Germline CDR1 and CDR2: SGHVS and FQNEAQ.

Sequencing was carried out using peripheral blood. The rearrangement joins TRBV7-8 to TRBJ1-1; D uncertain. The sequence came from an adult man with Graves' ophthalmopathy. The CDR3 coding sequence is TGTGCCAGCAGCTTAGCGGCGCTTACTGAAGCTTTCTTT. Amino acid sequence: CASSLAALTEAFF. Full variable domain (rest looked up from reference TRBV7-8 and TRBJ1-1): GAGVSQSPRYKVAKRGQDVALRCDPISGHVSLFWYQQALGQGPEFLTYFQNEAQLDKSGLPSDRFFAERPEGSVSTLKIQRTQQEDSAVYLCASSLAALTEAFFGQGTRLTVV.